The 12 T cell receptor beta chains in this list originate from one sample, sequenced in a study of OX40 agonist ivuxolimab in advanced cancers. Method: immunoSEQ multiplex PCR; TCRdb's copy keeps in-frame clones and lacks some. The data show about 26,000 clones, more than 85% seen once. Source: CD4+ or CD8+ T cells sorted from blood, taken in a trial of the OX40 agonist ivuxolimab. The receptors come from an adult with an advanced solid tumor such as melanoma, head and neck, liver or kidney cancer.

The gene calls are TRBV15 and TRBJ1-5; TRBD1 matches 7 bases. V gave up 3 bases and J gave up 2 bases; unmatched junction bases: 16. Germline CDR1 and CDR2: LNHNV and YYDKDF (reference sequence). The CDR3 loop spans 19 amino acids. The chain's CDR3 is CATSRATVRGGRGNQPQHF. DNA of the CDR3: TGTGCCACCAGCAGGGCCACGGTCAGGGGGGGAAGGGGCAATCAGCCCCAGCATTTT.

V usage is TRBV5-1 and J usage is TRBJ2-3; 9 positions match TRBD2. V was pared by 0 bases and J by 2 bases, with 4 bases of the junction left unmatched. The CDR3 is made up of 16 amino acids. Germline CDR1 and CDR2: SGHRS and YFSETQ. Here the CDR3 DNA reads TGCGCCAGCAGCTTGGTGTTAGCGGGGGACACAGATACGCAGTATTTT. This gives the protein CASSLVLAGDTDTQYF.

The chain joins TRBV19 to TRBJ2-7; 12 bases align to TRBD2. V lost 7 bases, J lost 2 bases, and 6 bases stayed unmatched. This CDR3 spans 15 amino acids. CDR1 and CDR2 from the germline V gene are LNHDA and SQIVND (reference sequence). The CDR3 DNA is TGTGCCAGTACCCCGACTAGCGGGAGTGCCTACGAGCAGTACTTC. It codes for CASTPTSGSAYEQYF.

The chain couples TRBV14 to TRBJ2-7; D may be TRBD1 (5 bases). Per germline, CDR1 SGHDN and CDR2 FVKESK. The CDR3 has 16 amino acids. Trimming took 1 base from V and 2 from J, leaving 15 bases between them. In DNA form, the CDR3 reads TGTGCCAGCAGCCAAGTCCTGACAGCCACCCCCTACGAGCAGTACTTC. Translated: CASSQVLTATPYEQYF.

The chain combines TRBV7-6 with TRBJ1-1; D gene ambiguous. From germline, CDR1 is SGHVS and CDR2 FNYEAQ. The CDR3 contains 14 residues. V was cut by 4 bases and J by 1 base, with 10 bases left in between. The CDR3 loop is CASSSGRSNTEAFF. As DNA, the CDR3 is TGTGCCAGCAGCTCCGGCCGTTCGAACACTGAAGCTTTCTTT.

The chain couples TRBV9 to TRBJ2-3, with 11 bases identical to TRBD2. The CDR3 is made up of 17 amino acids. The V segment lost 3 bases and the J segment 6 bases; nucleotides outside the gene matches: 12. Germline loops: CDR1 SGDLS, CDR2 YYNGEE. The CDR3 reads CASSAPISGGDGDTQYF. Here the CDR3 DNA reads TGTGCCAGCAGCGCCCCAATTAGCGGGGGGGATGGGGATACGCAGTATTTT.

This chain links TRBV11-2 with TRBJ1-5, with no clear D. The CDR3 is 16 residues long. Trimming removed 0 bases from V and 1 base from J, with 10 bases in between. The germline V gene encodes CDR1 SGHAT and CDR2 FQNNGV. CDR3 amino acids: CASSLDVGPSNQPQHF. CDR3 DNA sequence: TGTGCCAGCAGCTTAGACGTCGGGCCCAGCAATCAGCCCCAGCATTTT.

This sequence joins TRBV28 and TRBJ1-5; tentatively, D is TRBD1 (5 bases). The CDR3 is made up of 14 amino acids. Germline-derived CDR1 and CDR2 are MDHEN and SYDVKM. V lost 2 bases, J lost 5 bases, and 10 bases lay in between. The chain's CDR3 is CASSLGQGYQPQHF. CDR3 in DNA: TGTGCCAGCAGTTTAGGGCAGGGCTATCAGCCCCAGCATTTT.

A few counts support this clone. The chain has TRBV5-4 and TRBJ2-1; no firm D call. Germline V gives CDR1 SGHNT, CDR2 YYREEE (reference sequence). Trimming removed 3 bases from V and 0 bases from J, with 10 bases in between. The CDR3 extends over 15 amino acids. CDR3: CASSSDVSSYNEQFF. CDR3 DNA sequence: TGTGCCAGCAGCTCGGACGTTAGCTCCTACAATGAGCAGTTCTTC.

V is TRBV28 and J is TRBJ1-2, with D uncertain. In germline, CDR1 is MDHEN, CDR2 SYDVKM. Trimming took 6 bases from V and 4 from J, leaving 9 bases between them. The CDR3 runs to 12 residues. The CDR3 is CASSFSRYGYTF. In DNA form, the CDR3 reads TGTGCCAGCAGCTTTAGCCGCTATGGCTACACCTTC.

The CDR3 sequence is CASSFPRDRGEDEAFF. For the CDR3, the DNA is TGTGCCAGCAGTTTCCCAAGGGACAGGGGGGAGGATGAAGCTTTCTTT. The chain links TRBV28 to TRBJ1-1; 11 nucleotides align to TRBD1. Germline V gene sequence: CDR1 MDHEN, CDR2 SYDVKM. The CDR3 is 16 residues long. V was pared by 3 bases and J by 7 bases, with 10 bases of the junction left unmatched.

This chain joins TRBV28 and TRBJ2-7; D is possibly TRBD2 (5 bases). V lost 3 bases to trimming and J lost 2 bases, with 11 bases between them. Per the germline V gene, CDR1 is MDHEN and CDR2 is SYDVKM. CDR3 size: 14 residues. CDR3 loop: CASSFLEVTYEQYF. In nucleotides, the CDR3 is TGTGCCAGCAGTTTCTTGGAGGTTACCTACGAGCAGTACTTC. Complete variable domain (other parts from reference TRBV28 and TRBJ2-7): DVKVTQSSRYLVKRTGEKVFLECVQDMDHENMFWYRQDPGLGLRLIYFSYDVKMKEKGDIPEGYSVSREKKERFSLILESASTNQTSMYLCASSFLEVTYEQYFGPGTRLTVT.